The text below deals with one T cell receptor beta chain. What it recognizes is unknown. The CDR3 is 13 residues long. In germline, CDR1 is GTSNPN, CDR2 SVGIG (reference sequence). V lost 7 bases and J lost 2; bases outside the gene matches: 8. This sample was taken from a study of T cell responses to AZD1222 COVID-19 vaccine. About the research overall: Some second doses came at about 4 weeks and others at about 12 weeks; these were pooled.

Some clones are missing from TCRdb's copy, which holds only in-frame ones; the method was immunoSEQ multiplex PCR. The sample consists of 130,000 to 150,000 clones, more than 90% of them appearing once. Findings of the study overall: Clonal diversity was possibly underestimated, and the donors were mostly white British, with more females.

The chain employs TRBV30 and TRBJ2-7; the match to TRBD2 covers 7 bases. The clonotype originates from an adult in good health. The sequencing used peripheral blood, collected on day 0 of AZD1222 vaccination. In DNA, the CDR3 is TGTGCCTCGGCTAGCGGCAGACCCTACGAGCAGTACTTC. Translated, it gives CASASGRPYEQYF.